This T cell receptor beta chain stems from a study of CD8 T cells in Susac syndrome. Sequencing of TCR beta, carried out with a high-throughput approach, was applied to CD8+ and CD4+ T cells from the blood. Bulk CD8+ and CD4+ cells came from magnetic negative isolation; CD8+ TEMRA by FACS. General study findings and limits: The relatively small number of individuals in the TCR sequencing and HLA analysis was acknowledged by the study.

Reverse transcription of roughly 0.45 to 1 ug RNA was carried out with random hexamers. By means of immunoSEQ multiplex PCR, TCR beta CDR3 spanning 54 Vbeta and 13 Jbeta underwent amplification. TCRdb called the immunoSEQ multiplex PCR reads again in MiXCR, with one record for every CDR3 protein. The sample contains about 180,000 distinct CDR3 sequences, under 97% of which appear only once. CDR3 length: 12 residues. The germline V gene encodes CDR1 SQVTM and CDR2 ANQGSEA. The V and J ends lost 6 bases and 7 bases respectively, with 15 bases between them. For this clonotype: Its specificity is not known.

Sequenced sample: CD4+ T cells from PBMCs. This receptor was identified in a human donor with multiple sclerosis. The gene calls are TRBV29-1 and TRBJ1-2; TRBD1 might be the D (6 bases). The CDR3 sequence: CSVETGSGGYTF. DNA for the CDR3: TGCAGCGTGGAAACAGGGTCCGGTGGCTACACCTTC.